The 31 T cell receptor beta chains presented below share a single source sample, sequenced in a study of early T cells in non-severe SARS-CoV-2 infection. TCRdb reanalysed the 5' RACE reads using MiXCR and keeps one entry per CDR3 protein. The profile shows about 52,000 distinct CDR3 sequences, approximately 6.2% of them singletons. The specimen was whole blood. These receptors all come from an adult who was a healthcare worker with PCR-confirmed SARS-CoV-2 infection or an uninfected control (not recorded which).

This clonotype was counted at least ten times. This chain links TRBV20-1 with TRBJ1-1; D is ambiguous. CDR1 and CDR2 from the germline V gene are DFQATT and SNEGSKA (reference sequence). The CDR3 runs to 12 residues. Deletions cut 0 bases from V and 7 bases from J, with 9 bases between. CDR3 loop: CSARDGGGEAFF. The CDR3 DNA reads TGCAGTGCTAGAGACGGAGGTGGTGAAGCTTTCTTT.

The chain has TRBV12-3 or TRBV12-4 and TRBJ2-5, with TRBD2 identical over 10 bases. The V gene end was trimmed by 3 bases and the J gene end by 2 bases; junction bases not matched to a gene: 6. CDR3 length equals 16 residues. The CDR3 coding sequence is TGTGCCAGCAGTTTGGGCTCTAGCGGGGGTCAAGAGACCCAGTACTTC. Amino acid sequence: CASSLGSSGGQETQYF.

This clonotype was counted only a few times. V usage is TRBV19 and J usage is TRBJ2-3; TRBD2 might be the D (5 bases). The CDR3 totals 16 residues. Deletions cut 5 bases from V and 3 bases from J, with 18 bases between. Germline V CDR1 and CDR2: LNHDA, SQIVND (reference sequence). The CDR3 sequence is CASSPLASKSTDTQYF. For the CDR3, the DNA is TGTGCCAGTAGTCCCCTTGCTAGCAAATCGACAGATACGCAGTATTTT.

This clonotype has at least ten counts. The V gene is TRBV6-5, the J gene TRBJ2-2, with D perhaps matching TRBD1 or TRBD2 (5 bases each). V was clipped by 6 bases and J by 5 bases, with 16 bases between them. CDR1 is MNHEY, CDR2 SVGAGI, per germline. CDR3 size: 15 residues. The CDR3 DNA reads as TGTGCCAGCAGCCGAGGGGTCTTAGGGACCGGGGAGCTGTTTTTT. As protein: CASSRGVLGTGELFF.

The chain combines TRBV3-1 with TRBJ1-2; D unresolved. This CDR3 is built from 12 residues. V shed 1 base and J shed 2 bases, with 2 bases lying between them. Looked up from germline, CDR1 is LGHDT and CDR2 is YNNKEL (reference sequence). CDR3 amino acids: CASSQGNYGYTF. CDR3 DNA sequence: TGTGCCAGCAGCCAAGGGAACTATGGCTACACCTTC.

This clonotype was observed many times. The gene calls are TRBV7-2 and TRBJ1-1; TRBD1 might be the D (5 bases). The CDR3 is made up of 14 amino acids. Germline V gene lookup returns CDR1 SGHTA and CDR2 FQGNSA. V gave up 3 bases and J gave up 1 base, with 9 bases separating them. DNA of the CDR3: TGTGCCAGCAGCTTGGCAGGGCAGAACACTGAAGCTTTCTTT. Its translation: CASSLAGQNTEAFF. The full variable domain, in which reference TRBV7-2 and TRBJ1-1 provide the parts outside the CDR3, is GAGVSQSPSNKVTEKGKDVELRCDPISGHTALYWYRQSLGQGLEFLIYFQGNSAPDKSGLPSDRFSAERTGGSVSTLTIQRTQQEDSAVYLCASSLAGQNTEAFFGQGTRLTVV.

This clonotype was detected many times. The chain joins TRBV19 to TRBJ2-2, with D hard to call. Trimming removed 7 bases from V and 3 bases from J, with 12 bases in between. This CDR3 has 14 amino acids. CDR1 and CDR2 from the germline V gene are LNHDA and SQIVND (reference sequence). Here the CDR3 reads CASTGGFDTGELFF. The DNA for the CDR3 is TGTGCCAGTACCGGTGGGTTTGACACCGGGGAGCTGTTTTTT. Supplemented by reference TRBV19 and TRBJ2-2, the full variable domain reads DGGITQSPKYLFRKEGQNVTLSCEQNLNHDAMYWYRQDPGQGLRLIYYSQIVNDFQKGDIAEGYSVSREKKESFPLTVTSAQKNPTAFYLCASTGGFDTGELFFGEGSRLTVL.

This clonotype was counted between two and nine times. The chain joins TRBV6-2 or TRBV6-3 to TRBJ2-7, with unresolved D. This CDR3 comprises 12 residues. Trimming left V 6 bases short and J 1 base short, with 7 bases between. CDR1 and CDR2 from the germline V gene are MNHEY and SVGEGT. In DNA form, the CDR3 reads TGTGCCAGCAGGCAGTTTTCCTACGAGCAGTACTTC. It codes for CASRQFSYEQYF.

This clonotype appeared many times. The chain has TRBV11-2 and TRBJ2-7; no definite D call. Trimming took 6 bases from V and 1 from J, leaving 4 bases between them. The CDR3 length is 11 residues. Germline V gives CDR1 SGHAT, CDR2 FQNNGV. The CDR3 protein is CASSWSYEQYF. The CDR3 DNA sequence: TGTGCCAGCAGTTGGTCCTACGAGCAGTACTTC. The complete variable domain, with remaining parts taken from reference TRBV11-2 and TRBJ2-7, reads EAGVAQSPRYKIIEKRQSVAFWCNPISGHATLYWYQQILGQGPKLLIQFQNNGVVDDSQLPKDRFSAERLKGVDSTLKIQPAKLEDSAVYLCASSWSYEQYFGPGTRLTVT.

This clonotype was counted many times. The chain links TRBV7-2 to TRBJ2-2; D possibly corresponds to TRBD1 (6 bases). The germline V gene encodes CDR1 SGHTA and CDR2 FQGNSA. This CDR3 is 15 amino acids long. Between the trimmed V and J ends, which lost 5 bases and 3 bases, there was a span of 13 bases. The CDR3 reads CASSQQGADTGELFF. The DNA of the CDR3 is TGTGCCAGCAGCCAACAGGGAGCGGACACCGGGGAGCTGTTTTTT.

This clonotype was seen ten or more times. CDR3 sequence reads: CASAQKLNEQFF. The CDR3 coding sequence is TGTGCCAGCGCACAGAAGCTCAATGAGCAGTTCTTC. This chain joins TRBV6-2 or TRBV6-3 and TRBJ2-1; unclear D gene. V was trimmed by 8 bases and J by 6 bases, leaving 11 bases between them. The CDR3 is made up of 12 amino acids. Per germline, CDR1 MNHEY and CDR2 SVGEGT.

The genes are TRBV7-9 and TRBJ2-7, with D unclear. Germline-derived CDR1 and CDR2 are SEHNR and FQNEAQ (reference sequence). V lost 5 bases, J lost 1 base, and 12 bases lay in between. The CDR3 is 14 residues long. The CDR3 is CASSLPGPSYEQYF. CDR3 sequence (DNA): TGTGCCAGCAGCCTACCGGGCCCATCCTACGAGCAGTACTTC.

This clonotype was seen repeatedly, ten times or more. This rearrangement joins TRBV15 to TRBJ2-1; D possibly corresponds to TRBD1 (6 bases). CDR1 is LNHNV, CDR2 YYDKDF, per germline (reference sequence). This CDR3 is 16 amino acids long. Between the trimmed V and J ends, which lost 5 bases and 6 bases, there was a span of 20 bases. CDR3 DNA: TGTGCCACCAGCGTCATGCTCGGACAGATACCCAATGAGCAGTTCTTC. Protein product: CATSVMLGQIPNEQFF.

This clonotype was counted at least ten times. The chain employs TRBV19 and TRBJ1-5; 9 positions agree with TRBD1. V shed 5 bases, J shed 2 bases, and the junction held 4 bases outside the gene matches. The CDR3 runs to 15 residues. Germline values: CDR1 LNHDA, CDR2 SQIVND (reference sequence). In DNA, the CDR3 is TGTGCCAGTAGTGACCGGGACAGGGGCAATCAGCCCCAGCATTTT. It translates to CASSDRDRGNQPQHF. The entire variable domain, with the rest obtained from reference TRBV19 and TRBJ1-5, is as follows: DGGITQSPKYLFRKEGQNVTLSCEQNLNHDAMYWYRQDPGQGLRLIYYSQIVNDFQKGDIAEGYSVSREKKESFPLTVTSAQKNPTAFYLCASSDRDRGNQPQHFGDGTRLSIL.

The table lists this clonotype with a few counts. V and J are TRBV7-9 and TRBJ1-6; perhaps TRBD1 as D (6 bases). The V end was cut by 1 base, the J end by 4 bases, with 8 bases between. Germline V gives CDR1 SEHNR, CDR2 FQNEAQ (reference sequence). This CDR3 spans 15 amino acids. The CDR3 protein is CASSLEQGYNSPLHF. The CDR3 DNA reads as TGTGCCAGCAGCTTAGAACAGGGTTATAATTCACCCCTCCACTTT.

Many counts were recorded for this clonotype. The CDR3 DNA reads TGCAGTGCTAGAGATGTCGGAGGGCGGGGTAGGCAGCCCCAGCATTTT. This sequence encodes CSARDVGGRGRQPQHF. The rearrangement links TRBV20-1 to TRBJ1-5; unclear D gene. The germline V gene has CDR1 DFQATT and CDR2 SNEGSKA (reference sequence). The CDR3 is 16 residues long. Trimming cost V 0 bases and J 7 bases, with 19 bases left between them.

In its sample, this clonotype was seen many times. This chain joins TRBV4-3 and TRBJ2-7; unclear D gene. The V gene's germline CDR1 is LGHNA and CDR2 YSLEER. Trimming removed 0 bases from V and 4 bases from J, with 16 bases in between. The CDR3 spans 16 residues. In DNA form, the CDR3 reads TGCGCCAGCAGCCAAGATCGGGCAGGTAAAAGGTACGAGCAGTACTTC. Encoded protein: CASSQDRAGKRYEQYF.

This clonotype was observed many times. This chain uses TRBV20-1 with TRBJ2-2, with 7 nucleotides matching TRBD1. The germline CDR1 and CDR2 sequences are DFQATT and SNEGSKA (reference sequence). This CDR3 comprises 15 residues. V shed 5 bases, J shed 1 base, and the junction held 7 bases outside the gene matches. The CDR3 DNA sequence: TGCAGTGCTCCGGGACAGAGCCTGAACACCGGGGAGCTGTTTTTT. This encodes CSAPGQSLNTGELFF.

This clonotype was picked up many times. The J gene is TRBJ2-7, the V gene TRBV12-3 or TRBV12-4; a weak D match, TRBD1 (5 bases). Trimming shortened V by 6 bases and J by 3 bases, and 15 bases separated the two germline ends. The CDR3 sequence is 14 residues long. Written as DNA, the CDR3 is TGTGCCAGCAGCCCCCCCCGGACATACTACGAGCAGTACTTC. It specifies CASSPPRTYYEQYF.

Many counts were recorded for this clonotype. V and J are TRBV6-1 and TRBJ2-7; D is perhaps TRBD2 (7 bases). The CDR3 consists of 16 residues. The V gene lost 5 bases and the J gene lost 5 bases, with 22 bases spanning the gap. Germline lookup yields CDR1 MNHNS and CDR2 SASEGT. The CDR3 DNA is TGTGCCAGCAGTTCTCGGACAGCGGGGAGATCACACGAGCAGTACTTC. It encodes CASSSRTAGRSHEQYF.

This clonotype came up a few times. CDR3 bases: TGTGCCAGCTCACCACCGGAACAGGGGGGCTACGAGCAGTACTTC. It encodes CASSPPEQGGYEQYF. This chain connects TRBV18 to TRBJ2-7, with 8 bases aligning to TRBD1. The CDR3 is made up of 15 amino acids. The junction had 4 bases not matched to a gene; V was cut back by 0 bases and J by 3 bases. CDR1 is KGHSH and CDR2 is LQKENI in the germline V gene.

This clonotype was detected many times. The chain is built from TRBV5-4 and TRBJ1-3; no clear D. This CDR3 has 13 amino acids. V lost 1 base to trimming and J lost 2 bases, with 4 bases between them. Germline lookup yields CDR1 SGHNT and CDR2 YYREEE (reference sequence). Written as DNA, the CDR3 is TGTGCCAGCAGCTTGCAGGCTGGAAACACCATATATTTT. This gives the protein CASSLQAGNTIYF.

This clonotype was observed at least ten times. V usage is TRBV4-3 and J usage is TRBJ2-3; no clear D gene. The CDR3 sequence is 14 residues long. The germline CDR1 and CDR2 sequences are LGHNA and YSLEER. Trimming stripped 9 bases from V and 3 bases from J, with 16 bases between. The CDR3 sequence is CASASGLGTDTQYF. DNA of the CDR3: TGCGCCAGTGCCTCAGGATTGGGTACAGATACGCAGTATTTT.

This clonotype showed up many times. The chain carries TRBV7-9 and TRBJ2-5; D is unresolved. Germline lookup yields CDR1 SEHNR and CDR2 FQNEAQ (reference sequence). The length of the CDR3 is 14 residues. Trimming cost V 3 bases and J 3 bases, with 11 bases left between them. The CDR3 DNA is TGTGCCAGCAGCTTGGACGGCACCGAAGAGACCCAGTACTTC. The encoded protein is CASSLDGTEETQYF.

This clonotype was found many times. The chain joins TRBV19 to TRBJ1-5; maybe TRBD1 (6 bases). Germline lookup yields CDR1 LNHDA and CDR2 SQIVND (reference sequence). Trimming left V 5 bases short and J 0 bases short, with 14 bases between. CDR3 length: 16 amino acids. The CDR3 sequence: CASSEDSLYSNQPQHF. The CDR3 DNA follows: TGTGCCAGTAGTGAGGACAGCCTCTATAGCAATCAGCCCCAGCATTTT.

V is TRBV20-1 and J is TRBJ2-7; 7 bases match TRBD2. Trimming at V came to 1 base and at J to 1 base, leaving 7 bases not matched to a gene. The CDR3 is 15 residues long. The germline gives CDR1 DFQATT, CDR2 SNEGSKA (reference sequence). DNA for the CDR3: TGCAGTGCTAGAGTTGATAGCGGGTCGTCCTACGAGCAGTACTTC. This codes for CSARVDSGSSYEQYF.

This clonotype was observed at least ten times. The chain couples TRBV6-2 or TRBV6-3 to TRBJ2-7; no definite D call. The CDR3 contains 14 residues. V lost 5 bases and J lost 4, with 15 bases in between. CDR1 is MNHEY, CDR2 SVGEGT, per germline. The CDR3 is CASSRLTHSYEQYF. DNA for the CDR3: TGTGCCAGCAGTCGACTTACCCACTCGTACGAGCAGTACTTC.

This clonotype came up many times. V and J are TRBV28 and TRBJ2-3, with 10 positions matching TRBD2. The length of the CDR3 is 16 residues. Germline V CDR1 and CDR2: MDHEN, SYDVKM. Germline trimming cut 5 bases from V and 1 base from J; bases unmatched to any gene: 6. The CDR3 DNA sequence: TGTGCCAGCAGTCCCGCTAGCGGGGGTCGCACAGATACGCAGTATTTT. This encodes CASSPASGGRTDTQYF.

This clonotype was counted many times. This chain links TRBV5-1 with TRBJ1-2; TRBD1 matches at 7 bases. The germline V gene has CDR1 SGHRS and CDR2 YFSETQ. There are 14 residues in the CDR3. Trimming took 4 bases from V and 1 from J; bases not matched to a gene: 4. The chain's CDR3 is CASSRTGDNYGYTF. The CDR3 DNA follows: TGCGCCAGCAGCCGGACAGGCGATAACTATGGCTACACCTTC.

This clonotype was seen at least ten times. The chain recombines TRBV7-8 with TRBJ2-5; D not resolved. The CDR3 is made up of 13 amino acids. The V end was cut by 5 bases, the J end by 7 bases, with 14 bases between. From germline, CDR1 is SGHVS and CDR2 FQNEAQ. The CDR3 coding sequence is TGTGCCAGCAGCCTGCTACAATTCGGGACCCAGTACTTC. Encoded protein: CASSLLQFGTQYF.

This chain uses TRBV2 with TRBJ2-1; 7 positions match TRBD1. Germline values: CDR1 SNHLY, CDR2 FYNNEI. The CDR3 covers 12 residues. V shed 6 bases and J 9 bases; nucleotides not matched to a gene: 5. The DNA for the CDR3 is TGTGCCAGCAGCAACAGGGGCGGTGAGCAGTTCTTC. Its translation is CASSNRGGEQFF.